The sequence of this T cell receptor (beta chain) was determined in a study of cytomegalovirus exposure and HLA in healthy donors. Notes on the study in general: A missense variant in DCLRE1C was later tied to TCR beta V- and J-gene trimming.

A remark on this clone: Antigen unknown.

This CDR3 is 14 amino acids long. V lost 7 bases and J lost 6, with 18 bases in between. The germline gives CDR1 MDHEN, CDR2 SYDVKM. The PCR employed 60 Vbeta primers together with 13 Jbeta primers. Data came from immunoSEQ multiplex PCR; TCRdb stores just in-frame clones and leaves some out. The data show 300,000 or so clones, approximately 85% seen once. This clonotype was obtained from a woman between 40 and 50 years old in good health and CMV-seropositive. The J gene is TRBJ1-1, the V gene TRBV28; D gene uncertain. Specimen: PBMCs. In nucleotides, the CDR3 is TGTGCCAGCACCCAGGCGATGGTGCGGGCTGAAGCTTTCTTT. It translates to CASTQAMVRAEAFF.